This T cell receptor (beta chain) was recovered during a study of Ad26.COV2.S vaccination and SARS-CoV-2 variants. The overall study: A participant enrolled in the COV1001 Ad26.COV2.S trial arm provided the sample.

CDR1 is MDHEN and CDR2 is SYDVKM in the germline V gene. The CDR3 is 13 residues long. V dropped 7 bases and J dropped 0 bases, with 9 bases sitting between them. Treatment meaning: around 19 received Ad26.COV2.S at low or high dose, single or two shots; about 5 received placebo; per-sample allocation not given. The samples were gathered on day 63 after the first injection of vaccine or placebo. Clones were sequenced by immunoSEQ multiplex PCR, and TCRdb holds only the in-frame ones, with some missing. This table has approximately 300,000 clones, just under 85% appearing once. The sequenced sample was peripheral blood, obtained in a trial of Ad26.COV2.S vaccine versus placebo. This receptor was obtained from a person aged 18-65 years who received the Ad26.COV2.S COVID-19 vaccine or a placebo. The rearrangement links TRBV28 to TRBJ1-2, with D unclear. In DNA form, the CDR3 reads TGTGCCAGCACGAGGAGAACTAACTATGGCTACACCTTC. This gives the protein CASTRRTNYGYTF.